The T cell receptor (beta chain) under discussion was sequenced for a study of blood T cell repertoires in COVID-19 (dated by TCRdb to 2018 to 2021). The study in broad terms: Collaborator samples came from the United States, Italy and Spain and covered acute and convalescent phases of COVID-19. The repertoires were made available in a free public database intended to serve as a resource for research on the immune response to SARS-CoV-2. Where HLA class I and class II types were available, the types were taken from metadata supplied by the sample provider, not from assay-based typing. The prospective study material was composed of cDNA or gDNA derived from T cells, B-cell-depleted T cells, or PBMCs. Samples were obtained from the ongoing ImmuneRACE study (first 160 participants) and from 950 to 1,500 subjects provided by 6 global collaborators. Nearly every sample came with metadata listing a de-identified subject ID, COVID-19 status, age in years and sex. Subjects who had been exposed to COVID-19, were actively infected with it, or had recovered from it provided the deeply sampled blood TCRbeta repertoires that made up the dataset.

The germline V gene provides CDR1 SGHDT and CDR2 YYEEEE. The junction carries 14 bases between V and J, which are trimmed by 4 bases and 6 bases respectively. Inclusive of the bounding cysteine and phenylalanine, the CDR3 is 14 residues long. The sequence is cut down to CDR3 DNA, 42 bases in frame from base 1. This clone has a handful of counts. The antigen it recognizes is unknown. The input lacks base qualities; no much larger clone sits a single base away. Another Seattle source contributed samples from volunteer blood donors who had recovered from COVID-19. Each collaborating institution followed its own protocols to collect whole blood in K2EDTA tubes. Collaborator samples were shipped for TCRbeta analysis as frozen whole blood, isolated PBMCs, or DNA extracted from either sample type. TCRbeta CDR3 regions were amplified from genomic DNA using the immunoSEQ Assay, a bias-controlled multiplex PCR. The study's own analysis went as follows. Within the assay, amplification of reference gene primers was used to estimate how many nucleated cells each sample contained. Sequence reads were collapsed and filtered to measure the absolute abundance of every unique TCRbeta CDR3 rearrangement. For each sample, productive Simpson clonality was calculated as the square root of Simpson's diversity index across productive rearrangements. Sourced from immuneACCESS, this table was stored by TCRdb with only in-frame sequences that have V and J called. A share of the clones is absent; for the studies checked, an unresolved V gene accounts for under half, and the remainder has no known explanation. V, J and clone size are taken as reported in that table, and D and trimming were inferred from the DNA itself. For this sample the table gives 280,000 or so clones, of which around 86% were detected only once. 2% to 2.5% of the sample rests with the top ten.

Paper-wide results and their limitations: How much clinical and demographic metadata was included differed by source and by participant, and the metadata was provided uncurated.

This receptor was identified in a woman aged 25-40 years who had recovered from COVID-19. The chain couples TRBV5-6 to TRBJ2-1, with TRBD2 perhaps the D gene, on 7 matching bases. Specimen: peripheral blood. The CDR3 protein is CASSLRGAGNEQFF. At the DNA level, the sequence is TGTGCCAGCAGCCTACGGGGGGCAGGCAATGAGCAGTTCTTC.